Here is one T cell receptor beta chain with its context. The CDR3 has 15 amino acids. In germline, CDR1 is SQVTM, CDR2 ANQGSEA. J gave up 5 bases and V 6 bases, and 14 bases lay outside the gene matches. These data belong to a study of cytomegalovirus exposure and HLA in healthy donors. PCR involved 60 Vbeta and 13 Jbeta primers. Measured with immunoSEQ multiplex PCR; TCRdb has only the in-frame clones, and not every one. The top ten hold around 1.9% of the sample, which has some 180,000 clones, around 78% seen once. The TCR sequence derives from a man aged 30 to 39 in good health and CMV-seronegative. This chain connects TRBV29-1 to TRBJ2-7; TRBD1 matches at 9 bases. Sequencing was carried out using PBMCs. CDR3 residues: CSVGAGTGLSHEQYF. The CDR3 DNA reads as TGCAGCGTCGGAGCCGGGACAGGGCTTTCCCACGAGCAGTACTTC.